This TCR beta chain was identified during a study of long-term antiretroviral therapy in people with HIV. Study context: The immediate-ART recommendation dates to 2015, and the earliest samples predate it by about a decade.

General study findings and limits: Before ART, certain clones expanded, and these dominated the repertoire at all time points.

This CDR3 contains 15 residues. Deletions cut 4 bases from V and 1 base from J, with 16 bases between. Per germline, CDR1 GTSNPN and CDR2 SVGIG (reference sequence). Participants living with HIV all received treatment in the United States. A word on this clone: Its antigen is currently unknown.

The assay, immunoSEQ v3.0, was run at survey level. Using immunoSEQ multiplex PCR, the repertoire was profiled, and TCRdb retains in-frame clones only, with some absent. The table lists 30,000 to 40,000 clones, 75% to 90% of them singletons, with more than 9% in the top ten. The rearrangement links TRBV30 to TRBJ1-1; tentatively, D is TRBD1 (6 bases). Sequences were derived from unsorted PBMCs, sampled 2.2 years after starting antiretroviral therapy. This receptor was obtained from a man younger than 35 with HIV. DNA for the CDR3: TGTGCCTGGAAGAGACTGGACAGAACGAACACTGAAGCTTTCTTT. Its translation is CAWKRLDRTNTEAFF.